This T cell receptor beta chain was found in a study of T cells in Graves' hyperthyroidism and ophthalmopathy. Aged 18 to 65, the patients had hyperthyroidism that was newly diagnosed and had lasted under 2 months. Amplification yielded TCR beta CDR3 regions, with RNA transcripts as the source. HTBI primers drove first-round RT-PCR of the TCR CDR3. TCRdb itself ran the multiplex PCR reads through MiXCR, one entry per CDR3 protein. This sample has roughly 420,000 distinct CDR3 sequences, with less than 20% found just once. The V segment lost 1 base and the J segment 2 bases; nucleotides outside the gene matches: 2. CDR1 and CDR2 (germline): MGHRA, YSYEKL. This CDR3 is built from 14 residues.

Sequencing was carried out using blood. The J gene is TRBJ2-7, the V gene TRBV4-1, with 7 bases fitting TRBD1. The TCR sequence derives from a woman under 30 with Graves' hyperthyroidism. DNA of the CDR3: TGCGCCAGCAGCCAAGTGACAGGGACCTACGAGCAGTACTTC. Translation gives CASSQVTGTYEQYF.